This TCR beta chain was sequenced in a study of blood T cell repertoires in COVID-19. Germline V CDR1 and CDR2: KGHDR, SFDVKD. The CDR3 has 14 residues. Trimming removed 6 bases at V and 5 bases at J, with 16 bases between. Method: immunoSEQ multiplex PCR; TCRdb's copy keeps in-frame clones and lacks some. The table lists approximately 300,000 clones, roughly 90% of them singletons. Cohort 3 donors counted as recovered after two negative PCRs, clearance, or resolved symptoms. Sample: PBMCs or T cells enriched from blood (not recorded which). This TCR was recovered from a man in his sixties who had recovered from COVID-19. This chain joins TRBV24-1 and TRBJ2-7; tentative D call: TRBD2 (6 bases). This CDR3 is CATSLLSGGDEQYF. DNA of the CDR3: TGTGCCACCAGTCTTTTGTCTGGAGGGGACGAGCAGTACTTC.